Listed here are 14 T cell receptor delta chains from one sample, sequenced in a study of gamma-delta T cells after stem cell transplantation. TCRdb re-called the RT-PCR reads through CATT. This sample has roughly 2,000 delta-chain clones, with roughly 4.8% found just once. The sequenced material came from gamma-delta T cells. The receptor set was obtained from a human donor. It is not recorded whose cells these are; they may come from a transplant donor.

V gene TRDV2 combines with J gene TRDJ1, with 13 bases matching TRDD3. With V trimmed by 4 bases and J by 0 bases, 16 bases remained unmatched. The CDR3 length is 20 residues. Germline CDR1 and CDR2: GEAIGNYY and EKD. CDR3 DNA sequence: TGTGCCTGTGATTTACTGGGGGATACGCGGATACCCTCTAACACCGATAAACTCATCTTT. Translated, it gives CACDLLGDTRIPSNTDKLIF.

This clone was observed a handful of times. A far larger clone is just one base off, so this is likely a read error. The CDR3 here is CACDPVLGATSTDKLIF. Written as DNA, the CDR3 is TGTGCCTGTGACCCGGTACTGGGGGCCACCTCCACCGATAAACTCATCTTT. This rearrangement joins TRDV2 to TRDJ1; TRDD3 agrees at 8 bases. CDR3 length equals 17 residues. V was pared by 3 bases and J by 1 base, with 12 bases of the junction left unmatched. Looked up from germline, CDR1 is GEAIGNYY and CDR2 is EKD.

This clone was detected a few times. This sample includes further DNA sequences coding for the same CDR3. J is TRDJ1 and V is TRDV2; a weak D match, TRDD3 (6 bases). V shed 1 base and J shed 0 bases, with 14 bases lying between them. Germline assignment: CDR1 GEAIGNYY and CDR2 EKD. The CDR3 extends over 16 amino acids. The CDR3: CACDTVGGLYTDKLIF. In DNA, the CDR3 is TGTGCCTGTGACACGGTTGGGGGTTTGTACACCGATAAACTCATCTTT.

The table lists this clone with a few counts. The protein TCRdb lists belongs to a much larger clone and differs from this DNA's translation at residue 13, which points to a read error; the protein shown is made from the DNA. The CDR3 protein is CACDKLGDTNTDELIF. CDR3 coding DNA: TGTGCCTGTGACAAGTTGGGGGATACGAACACCGATGAACTCATCTTT. This chain uses TRDV2 with TRDJ1, with TRDD3 matching over 11 bases. This CDR3 contains 16 residues. The germline CDR1 and CDR2 sequences are GEAIGNYY and EKD.

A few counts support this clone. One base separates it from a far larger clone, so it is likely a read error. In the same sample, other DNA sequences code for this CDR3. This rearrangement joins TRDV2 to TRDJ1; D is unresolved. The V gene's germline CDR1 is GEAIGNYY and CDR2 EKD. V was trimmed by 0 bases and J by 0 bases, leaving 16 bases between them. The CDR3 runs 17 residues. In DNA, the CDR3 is TGTGCCTGTGACACCGCCGCGGGACGCCGGTACACCGATAAACTCATCTTT. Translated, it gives CACDTAAGRRYTDKLIF.

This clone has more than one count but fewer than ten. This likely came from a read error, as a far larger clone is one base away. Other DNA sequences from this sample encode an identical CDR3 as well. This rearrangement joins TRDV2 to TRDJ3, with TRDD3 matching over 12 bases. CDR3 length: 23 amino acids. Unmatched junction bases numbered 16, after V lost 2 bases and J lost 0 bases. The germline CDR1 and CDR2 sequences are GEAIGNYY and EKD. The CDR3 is CACDIVLTGGYPVGSWDTRQMFF. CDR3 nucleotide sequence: TGTGCCTGTGACATCGTGTTGACTGGGGGATACCCCGTGGGCTCCTGGGACACCCGACAGATGTTTTTC.

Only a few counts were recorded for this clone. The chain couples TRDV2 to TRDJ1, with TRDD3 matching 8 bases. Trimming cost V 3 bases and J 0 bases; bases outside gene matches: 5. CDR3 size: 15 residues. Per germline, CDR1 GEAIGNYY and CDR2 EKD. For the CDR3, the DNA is TGTGCCTGTGACCATATACTGGGGGACACCGATAAACTCATCTTT. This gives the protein CACDHILGDTDKLIF.

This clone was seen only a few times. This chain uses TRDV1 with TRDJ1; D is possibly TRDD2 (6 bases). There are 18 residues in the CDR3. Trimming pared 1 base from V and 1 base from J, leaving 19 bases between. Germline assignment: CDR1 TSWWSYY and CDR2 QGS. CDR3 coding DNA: TGTGCTCTTGGGGAACGTCCTTCCCCGGTACCCGTCACCGATAAACTCATCTTT. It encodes CALGERPSPVPVTDKLIF.

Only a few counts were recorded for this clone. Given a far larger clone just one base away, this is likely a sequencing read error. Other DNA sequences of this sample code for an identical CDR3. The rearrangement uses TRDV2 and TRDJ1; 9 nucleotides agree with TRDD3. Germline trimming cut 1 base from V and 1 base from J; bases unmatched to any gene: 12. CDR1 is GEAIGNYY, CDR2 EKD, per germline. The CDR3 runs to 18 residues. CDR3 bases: TGTGCCTGTGACACTGTCTCGAAACTGGGGGAGAGCACCGATAAACTCATCTTT. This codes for CACDTVSKLGESTDKLIF.

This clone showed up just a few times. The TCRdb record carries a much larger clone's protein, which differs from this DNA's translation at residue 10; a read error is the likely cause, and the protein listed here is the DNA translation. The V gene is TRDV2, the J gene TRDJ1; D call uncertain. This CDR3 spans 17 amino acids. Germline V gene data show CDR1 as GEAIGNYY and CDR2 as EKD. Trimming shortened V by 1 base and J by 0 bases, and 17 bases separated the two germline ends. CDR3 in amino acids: CACDTLVAGRYTDKLIF. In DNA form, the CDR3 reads TGTGCCTGTGACACTCTGGTGGCGGGCAGGTACACCGATAAACTCATCTTT.

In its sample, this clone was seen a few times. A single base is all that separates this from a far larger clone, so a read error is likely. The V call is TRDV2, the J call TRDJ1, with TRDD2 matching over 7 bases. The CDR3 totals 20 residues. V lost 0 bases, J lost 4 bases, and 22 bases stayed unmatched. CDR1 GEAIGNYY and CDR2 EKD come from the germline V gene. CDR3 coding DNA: TGTGCCTGTGACACCGTAGCCACCCTTCCTGCCCAGGTACAAAGCGATAAACTCATCTTT. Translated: CACDTVATLPAQVQSDKLIF.

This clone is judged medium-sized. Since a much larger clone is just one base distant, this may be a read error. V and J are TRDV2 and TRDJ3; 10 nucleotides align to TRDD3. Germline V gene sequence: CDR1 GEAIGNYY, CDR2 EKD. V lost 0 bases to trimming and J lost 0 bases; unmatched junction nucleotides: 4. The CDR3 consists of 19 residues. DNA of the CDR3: TGTGCCTGTGACACCGTGGGGGATACACCCTCCTGGGACACCCGACAGATGTTTTTC. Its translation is CACDTVGDTPSWDTRQMFF.

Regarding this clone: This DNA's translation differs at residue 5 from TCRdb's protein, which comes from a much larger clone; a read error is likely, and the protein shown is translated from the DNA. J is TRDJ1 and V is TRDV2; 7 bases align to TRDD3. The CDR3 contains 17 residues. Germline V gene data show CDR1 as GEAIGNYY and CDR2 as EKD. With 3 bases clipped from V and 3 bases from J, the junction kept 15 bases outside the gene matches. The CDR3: CACDVLGTVLGSDKLIF. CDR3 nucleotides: TGTGCCTGTGACGTCTTGGGGACTGTACTGGGGTCCGATAAACTCATCTTT.

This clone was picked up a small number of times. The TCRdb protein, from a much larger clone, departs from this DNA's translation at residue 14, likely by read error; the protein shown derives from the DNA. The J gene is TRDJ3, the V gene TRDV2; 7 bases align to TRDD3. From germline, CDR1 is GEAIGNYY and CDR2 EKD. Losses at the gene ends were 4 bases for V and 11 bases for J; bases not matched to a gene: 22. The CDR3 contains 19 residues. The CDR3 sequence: CACDIVLGKRQDDARQMFF. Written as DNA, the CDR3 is TGTGCCTGTGATATAGTACTGGGGAAGCGTCAGGACGACGCCCGACAGATGTTTTTC.